This T cell receptor (beta chain) was found in a study of blood T cells in healthy people across ages (dated by TCRdb to the mid-2010s). Study-wide context: In model experiments, roughly one uniquely barcoded TCR beta cDNA molecule per two T cells was captured by template switching. Four age groups were formed from the donors: young (average roughly 16 years), middle-aged (approximately 40), aged (about 62) and long-lived (roughly 81). To avoid experimental bias, donors of different ages were spread randomly across the sequencing lanes. For two donors (one aged 18 to 29 and one aged 80 or older), the study analyzed two additional independent replicas of 1 million unique cDNA reads from the same blood draw. To track age-related changes in TCR beta repertoire diversity, the study relied on deep sequencing normalized with unique cDNA molecular identifiers. General conclusions and limits of the study: Since profiling was done on bulk unsorted PBMCs, naive and antigen-experienced compartments could not be conclusively compared. There was a strong correlation between observed TCR beta diversity and the percentage of naive T cells measured by flow cytometry. As age increased, observed TCR beta diversity per million T cells dropped in a roughly linear way, and a significant reduction was already evident by age 40. Estimates of total diversity based on one million sequenced T cells were considered lower bounds and underestimates. Compared with the aged group, the long-lived group had more naive CD4+ T cells, fewer expanded clones and increased TCR diversity, suggesting age selection. The CMV infection status of donors was not known, potentially confounding age-related changes in expanded clonotypes.

With respect to this clonotype: The antigen it binds to is not known. Per-base quality was not reported, and no clone a single base away is much larger than it.

The germline V gene gives CDR1 as SQVTM and CDR2 as ANQGSEA. Inclusive of the bounding cysteine and phenylalanine, the CDR3 is 14 residues long. The kept DNA is CDR3 alone, 42 bases in frame from the first base. V is shortened by 0 bases, J by 3 bases, and the region joining them spans 11 bases. Systemically healthy Caucasian individuals from Russia, approximately 39 in total and aged about 6 to 100 years, were included as donors. Roughly 10 milliliters of peripheral blood were collected from each donor into EDTA-treated Vacutainer tubes. Ficoll-Paque density-gradient centrifugation was used to isolate PBMCs, with at least 6.5 million per sample. Total RNA was extracted from PBMCs with Trizol reagent, with at least 6 micrograms obtained per sample. For every donor, flow cytometry on a PBMC aliquot measured the percentage of naive CD45RAhigh/CD27high T cells. Receptor libraries were prepared by 5' RACE. Data came from an Illumina HiSeq 2500. The second PCR ran for roughly 6 to 11 cycles and used a J-beta primer mix along with a sample-barcoded 5' primer. A unique molecular identifier was introduced onto each TCR beta cDNA molecule by a template-switch 5' adaptor carrying 12 random nucleotides. Each sample yielded at least 2.5 million CDR3-containing paired-end reads. First-strand cDNA synthesis was performed from all RNA using the Mint cDNA synthesis kit, with priming by a TRBC-specific oligonucleotide. Following uracil-DNA glycosylase treatment, all cDNA underwent a first 18-cycle PCR with the universal primers M1SS and BC2_uni_R. The authors processed their data as follows. For normalization, 1 million high-quality reads were randomly selected from each sample, with every read carrying a distinct molecular identifier. Instead of being binned into consensus sequences, reads with shared molecular identifiers were discarded. MiTCR, set to a Q25 quality threshold and the strictest error-elimination algorithm, was used for CDR3 identification, clonotype clustering and error correction. Lower-bound total TCR beta diversity was estimated with a nonparametric unseen species model using Euler transformation. TCRdb itself trimmed the public reads at Q25 with fastp, ran MiXCR and retained productive beta chains. CDR3 protein duplicates are merged, each entry listing the most common genes and DNA. The V and J calls and clone size come from TCRdb's table, not from the authors' own analysis. Counted in this sample were 1.2 million to 1.5 million distinct CDR3 sequences; around 39% of them appeared once. The ten largest clones represent roughly 7.7% of the sample.

The V and J genes are TRBV29-1 and TRBJ1-1; too little of a D gene remains to name it. The source is a woman aged 18-35 years in good health. Source material: blood. Here the CDR3 is given as CSVEDGNSYTEAFF. The DNA sequence is TGCAGCGTTGAAGACGGGAACAGTTACACTGAAGCTTTCTTT.